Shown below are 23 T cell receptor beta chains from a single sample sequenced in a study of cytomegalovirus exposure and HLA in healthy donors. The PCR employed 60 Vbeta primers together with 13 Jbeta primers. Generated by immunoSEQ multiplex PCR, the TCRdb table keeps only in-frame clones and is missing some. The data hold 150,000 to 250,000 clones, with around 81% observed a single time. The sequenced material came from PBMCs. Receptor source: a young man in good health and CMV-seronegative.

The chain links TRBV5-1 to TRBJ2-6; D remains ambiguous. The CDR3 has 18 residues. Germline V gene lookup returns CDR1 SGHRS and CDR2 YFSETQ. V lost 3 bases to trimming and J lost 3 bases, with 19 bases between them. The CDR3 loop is CASSYNSPRGVGANVLTF. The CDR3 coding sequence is TGCGCCAGCAGCTACAACTCCCCGCGCGGTGTTGGGGCCAACGTCCTGACTTTC.

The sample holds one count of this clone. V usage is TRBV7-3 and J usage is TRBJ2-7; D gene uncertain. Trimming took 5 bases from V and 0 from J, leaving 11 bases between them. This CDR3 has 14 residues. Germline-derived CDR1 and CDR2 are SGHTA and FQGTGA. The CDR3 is CASSLYRSSYEQYF. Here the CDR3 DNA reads TGTGCCAGCAGCCTATACCGGAGCTCCTACGAGCAGTACTTC.

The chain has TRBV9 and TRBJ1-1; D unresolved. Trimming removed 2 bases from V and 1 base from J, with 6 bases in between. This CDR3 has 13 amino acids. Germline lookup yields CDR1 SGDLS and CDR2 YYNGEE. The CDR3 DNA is TGTGCCAGCAGCGTCGGGAGGAACACTGAAGCTTTCTTT. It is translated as CASSVGRNTEAFF.

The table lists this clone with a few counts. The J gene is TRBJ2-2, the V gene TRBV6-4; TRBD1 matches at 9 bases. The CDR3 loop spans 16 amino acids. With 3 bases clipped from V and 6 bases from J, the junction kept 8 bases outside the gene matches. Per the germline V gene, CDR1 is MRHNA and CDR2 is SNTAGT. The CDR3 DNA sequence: TGTGCCAGCAGTGAGACGGACAGGGGAGAGGCCGGGGAGCTGTTTTTT. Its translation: CASSETDRGEAGELFF.

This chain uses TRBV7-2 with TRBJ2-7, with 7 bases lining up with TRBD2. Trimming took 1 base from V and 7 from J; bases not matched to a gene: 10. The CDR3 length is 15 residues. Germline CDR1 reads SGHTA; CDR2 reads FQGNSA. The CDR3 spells CASSLVPGGLGEQYF. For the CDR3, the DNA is TGTGCCAGCAGCTTAGTGCCGGGAGGTTTAGGTGAGCAGTACTTC.

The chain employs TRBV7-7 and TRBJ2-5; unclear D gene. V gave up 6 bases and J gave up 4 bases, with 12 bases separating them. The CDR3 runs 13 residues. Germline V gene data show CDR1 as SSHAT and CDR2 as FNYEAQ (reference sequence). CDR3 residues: CASSLEMGETQYF. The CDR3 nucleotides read TGTGCCAGCAGTCTAGAGATGGGAGAGACCCAGTACTTC.

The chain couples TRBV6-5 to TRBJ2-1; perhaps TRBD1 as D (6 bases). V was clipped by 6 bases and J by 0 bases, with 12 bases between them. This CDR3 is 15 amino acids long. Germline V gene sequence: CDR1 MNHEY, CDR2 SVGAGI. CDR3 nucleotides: TGTGCCAGCAGCGATCAGGGGAACTCCTACAATGAGCAGTTCTTC. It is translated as CASSDQGNSYNEQFF.

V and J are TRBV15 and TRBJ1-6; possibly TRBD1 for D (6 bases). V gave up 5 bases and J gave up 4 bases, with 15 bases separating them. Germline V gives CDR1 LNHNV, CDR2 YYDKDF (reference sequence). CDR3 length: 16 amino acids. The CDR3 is CATSVRIGQYNSPLHF. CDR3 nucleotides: TGTGCCACCAGCGTCCGAATAGGACAGTATAATTCACCCCTCCACTTT.

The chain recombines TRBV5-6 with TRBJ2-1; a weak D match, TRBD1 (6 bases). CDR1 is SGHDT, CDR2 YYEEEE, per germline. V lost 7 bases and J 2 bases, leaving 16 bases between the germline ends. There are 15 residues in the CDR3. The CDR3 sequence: CASWDRRTAYNEQFF. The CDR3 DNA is TGTGCCAGCTGGGACCGTAGGACAGCCTACAATGAGCAGTTCTTC.

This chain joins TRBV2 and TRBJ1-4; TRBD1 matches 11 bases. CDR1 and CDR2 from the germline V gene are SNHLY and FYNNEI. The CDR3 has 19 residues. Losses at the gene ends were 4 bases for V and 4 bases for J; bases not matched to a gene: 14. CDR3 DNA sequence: TGTGCCAGCAGTGTAGTAGAGGGACAGGGGGTTATCGGTAATGAAAAACTGTTTTTT. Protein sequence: CASSVVEGQGVIGNEKLFF.

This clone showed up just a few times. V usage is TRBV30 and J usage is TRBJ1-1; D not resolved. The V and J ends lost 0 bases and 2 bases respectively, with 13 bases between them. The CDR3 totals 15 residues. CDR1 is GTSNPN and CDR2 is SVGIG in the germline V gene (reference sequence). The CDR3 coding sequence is TGTGCCTGGAGTGTTAAGAGAACCATAAACACTGAAGCTTTCTTT. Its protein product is CAWSVKRTINTEAFF.

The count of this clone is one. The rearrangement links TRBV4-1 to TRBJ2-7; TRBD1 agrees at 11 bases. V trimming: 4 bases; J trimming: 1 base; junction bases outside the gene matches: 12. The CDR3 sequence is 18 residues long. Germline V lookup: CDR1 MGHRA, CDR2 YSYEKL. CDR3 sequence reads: CASSLGPWTGGRSYEQYF. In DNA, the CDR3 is TGCGCCAGCAGCCTAGGCCCTTGGACAGGGGGCAGATCCTACGAGCAGTACTTC.

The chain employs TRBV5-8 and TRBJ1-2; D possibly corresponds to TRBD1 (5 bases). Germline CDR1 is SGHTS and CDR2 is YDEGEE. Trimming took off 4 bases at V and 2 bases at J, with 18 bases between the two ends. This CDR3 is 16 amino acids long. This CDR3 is CASSRLLGVVNYGYTF. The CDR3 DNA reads TGTGCCAGCAGCCGGTTGTTAGGGGTCGTGAACTATGGCTACACCTTC.

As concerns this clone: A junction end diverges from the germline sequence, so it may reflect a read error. The CDR3 here is CASSRLAEADTQYF. DNA for the CDR3: TGTGCTAGCAGCAGACTAGCAGAGGCAGATACGCAGTATTTT. This chain uses TRBV7-7 with TRBJ2-3; 7 nucleotides match TRBD2. The CDR3 runs to 14 residues. CDR1 is SSHAT, CDR2 FNYEAQ, per germline (reference sequence).

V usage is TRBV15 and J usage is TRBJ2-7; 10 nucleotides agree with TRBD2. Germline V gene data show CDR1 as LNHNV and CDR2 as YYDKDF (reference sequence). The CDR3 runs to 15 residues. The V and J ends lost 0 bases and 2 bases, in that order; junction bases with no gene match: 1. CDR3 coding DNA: TGTGCCACCAGCAGAGACGGGACTAGCGCCTACGAGCAGTACTTC. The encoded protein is CATSRDGTSAYEQYF.

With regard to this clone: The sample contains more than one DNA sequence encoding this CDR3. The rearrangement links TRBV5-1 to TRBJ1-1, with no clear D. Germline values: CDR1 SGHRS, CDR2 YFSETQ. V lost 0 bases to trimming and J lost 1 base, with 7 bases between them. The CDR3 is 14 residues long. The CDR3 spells CASSLASGNTEAFF. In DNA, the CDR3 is TGCGCCAGCAGCTTGGCCTCAGGGAACACTGAAGCTTTCTTT.

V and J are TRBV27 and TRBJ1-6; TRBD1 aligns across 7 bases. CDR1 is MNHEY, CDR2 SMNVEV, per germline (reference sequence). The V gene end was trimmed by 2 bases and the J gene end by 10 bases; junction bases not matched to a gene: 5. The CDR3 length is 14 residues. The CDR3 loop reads CASSLTGTESPLHF. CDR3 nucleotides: TGTGCCAGCAGTTTAACGGGGACAGAGTCACCCCTCCACTTT.

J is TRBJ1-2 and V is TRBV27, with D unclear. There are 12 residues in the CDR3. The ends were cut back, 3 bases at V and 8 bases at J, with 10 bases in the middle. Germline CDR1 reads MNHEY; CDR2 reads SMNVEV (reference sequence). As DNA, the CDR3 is TGTGCCAGCAGTTTGCGGGGTTTGGGCTACACCTTC. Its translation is CASSLRGLGYTF.

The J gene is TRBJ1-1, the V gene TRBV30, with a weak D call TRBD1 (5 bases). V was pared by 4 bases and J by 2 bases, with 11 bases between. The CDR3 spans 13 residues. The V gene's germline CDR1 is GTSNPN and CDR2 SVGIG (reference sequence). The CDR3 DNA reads TGTGCCTGGATCGACAGAGACAACACTGAAGCTTTCTTT. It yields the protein CAWIDRDNTEAFF.

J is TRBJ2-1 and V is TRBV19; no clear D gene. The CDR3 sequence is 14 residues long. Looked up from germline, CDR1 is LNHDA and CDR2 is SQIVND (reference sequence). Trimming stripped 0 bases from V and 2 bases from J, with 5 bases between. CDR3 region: CASSIDRAYNEQFF. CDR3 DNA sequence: TGTGCCAGTAGTATAGACCGTGCCTACAATGAGCAGTTCTTC. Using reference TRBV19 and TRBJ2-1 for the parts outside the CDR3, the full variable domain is DGGITQSPKYLFRKEGQNVTLSCEQNLNHDAMYWYRQDPGQGLRLIYYSQIVNDFQKGDIAEGYSVSREKKESFPLTVTSAQKNPTAFYLCASSIDRAYNEQFFGPGTRLTVL.

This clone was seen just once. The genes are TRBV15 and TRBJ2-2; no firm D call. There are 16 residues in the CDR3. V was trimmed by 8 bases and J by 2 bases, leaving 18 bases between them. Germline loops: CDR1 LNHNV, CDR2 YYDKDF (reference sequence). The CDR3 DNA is TGTGCCACCCACCACACGGCAGGCTTAAACACCGGGGAGCTGTTTTTT. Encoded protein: CATHHTAGLNTGELFF.

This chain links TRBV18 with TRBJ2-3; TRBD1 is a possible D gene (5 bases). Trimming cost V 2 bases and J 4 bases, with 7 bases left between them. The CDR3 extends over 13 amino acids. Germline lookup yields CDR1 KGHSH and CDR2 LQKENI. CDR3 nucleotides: TGTGCCAGCTCACCATCCAGGGCAGATACGCAGTATTTT. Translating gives CASSPSRADTQYF.

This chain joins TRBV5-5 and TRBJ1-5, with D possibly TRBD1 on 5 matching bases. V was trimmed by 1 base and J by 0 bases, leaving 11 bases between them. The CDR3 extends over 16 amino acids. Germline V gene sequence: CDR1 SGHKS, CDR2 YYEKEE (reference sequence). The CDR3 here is CASSLSRDYSNQPQHF. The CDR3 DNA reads TGTGCCAGCAGCTTGTCCAGGGACTATAGCAATCAGCCCCAGCATTTT.